This is a list of T cell receptor beta chains from one sample in a study of PD-L1 blockade in urothelial cancer. Here immunoSEQ multiplex PCR was the method, and the copy in TCRdb shows in-frame clones only, minus some. This table holds tens of thousands of clones, 80% to 85% found once. The sample here was PBMCs, taken around atezolizumab (anti-PD-L1) treatment. Source of these receptors: a man in his 70s with urothelial cancer. CDR3s include the opening cysteine and the closing phenylalanine or tryptophan. The D gene is left open where the match is weak. Some rows have no size entry. The others give once, few or many, or a class for an expanded clone.

CDR3 DNA: TGTGCCAGCAGCCGACAGGGGGCGATTGGCGGGGAGCTGTTTTTT
CDR3 protein: CASSRQGAIGGELFF
clone size: few
J gene: TRBJ2-2
V gene: TRBV28
D gene: TRBD1

CDR3 DNA: TGTGCCAGTAGTTCGGGACAGGACTACGAGCAGTACTTC
CDR3 protein: CASSSGQDYEQYF
clone size: -
J gene: TRBJ2-7
V gene: TRBV19
D gene: TRBD1

CDR3 DNA: TGTGCCAGCGGACAGGGGTTGAACACTGAAGCTTTCTTT
CDR3 protein: CASGQGLNTEAFF
clone size: -
J gene: TRBJ1-1
V gene: TRBV28
D gene: TRBD1

CDR3 DNA: TGTGCCAGCAGCGCCACAGGGGCTAGCGGGAGGAATGAGCAGTTCTTC
CDR3 protein: CASSATGASGRNEQFF
clone size: -
J gene: TRBJ2-1
V gene: TRBV9
D gene: TRBD2

CDR3 DNA: TGTGCCAGCAGCCAAGAGCCCCTAAAGTCTGGGGAGCTGTTTTTT
CDR3 protein: CASSQEPLKSGELFF
clone size: -
J gene: TRBJ2-2
V gene: TRBV4-2
D gene: -

CDR3 DNA: TGCGCCAGCAGCTTAACTATGCGGCAAGAGACCCAGTACTTC
CDR3 protein: CASSLTMRQETQYF
clone size: once
J gene: TRBJ2-5
V gene: TRBV5-1
D gene: -

CDR3 DNA: TGTGCCAGCAGTTATTCACAGGGCGCCGGGCCCCAGCATTTT
CDR3 protein: CASSYSQGAGPQHF
clone size: -
J gene: TRBJ1-5
V gene: TRBV6-5
D gene: -

CDR3 DNA: TGTGCCAGCAGCTCCGACAGGACGGGGGCCAACGTCCTGACTTTC
CDR3 protein: CASSSDRTGANVLTF
clone size: -
J gene: TRBJ2-6
V gene: TRBV7-9
D gene: -

CDR3 DNA: TGTGCCAGCGGAGCGGAGTCCAATGAGCAGTTCTTC
CDR3 protein: CASGAESNEQFF
clone size: -
J gene: TRBJ2-1
V gene: TRBV6-1
D gene: -

CDR3 DNA: TGCGCCAGCAGCTTGGCCGGAGCTAATCAGCCCCAGCATTTT
CDR3 protein: CASSLAGANQPQHF
clone size: -
J gene: TRBJ1-5
V gene: TRBV5-1
D gene: -

CDR3 DNA: TGTGCCAGCAGCCCACTCGATACTAGCACAGATACGCAGTATTTT
CDR3 protein: CASSPLDTSTDTQYF
clone size: -
J gene: TRBJ2-3
V gene: TRBV7-9
D gene: -

CDR3 DNA: TGTGCCAGCAGCCCCAGACTAGCGGGATCCTACGAGCAGTACTTC
CDR3 protein: CASSPRLAGSYEQYF
clone size: -
J gene: TRBJ2-7
V gene: TRBV7-8
D gene: TRBD2

CDR3 DNA: TGTGCCAGCAGCGGCAGACTAGCGGGAGGAGGGGCCAAAAACATTCAGTACTTC
CDR3 protein: CASSGRLAGGGAKNIQYF
clone size: -
J gene: TRBJ2-4
V gene: TRBV9
D gene: TRBD2

CDR3 DNA: TGTGCCAGCAGTGTAGCACCACCCGGACAGGGTGGCGGGGAACTGTTTTTT
CDR3 protein: CASSVAPPGQGGGELFF
clone size: -
J gene: TRBJ1-4
V gene: TRBV2
D gene: TRBD1

CDR3 DNA: TGTGCCAGCAGCTCCGGGACAGTCTACGAGCAGTACTTC
CDR3 protein: CASSSGTVYEQYF
clone size: -
J gene: TRBJ2-7
V gene: TRBV11-2
D gene: TRBD1

CDR3 DNA: TGTGCCAGCAAGGCGGGGAATGCCAATCCCTACGAGCAGTACTTC
CDR3 protein: CASKAGNANPYEQYF
clone size: -
J gene: TRBJ2-7
V gene: TRBV7-9
D gene: -

CDR3 DNA: TGTGCCAGCAGTGAGACGGCTAGCGGGGGGAAGCAGTTCTTC
CDR3 protein: CASSETASGGKQFF
clone size: -
J gene: TRBJ2-1
V gene: TRBV2
D gene: TRBD2

CDR3 DNA: TGTGCCACGGGACTAGCGGGATACAATGAGCAGTTCTTC
CDR3 protein: CATGLAGYNEQFF
clone size: -
J gene: TRBJ2-1
V gene: TRBV19
D gene: TRBD2

CDR3 DNA: TGCAGCGCTGGACAGTTGTTAGATGAGCAGTTCTTC
CDR3 protein: CSAGQLLDEQFF
clone size: -
J gene: TRBJ2-1
V gene: TRBV29-1
D gene: -

CDR3 DNA: TGTGCCAGCAGAATAGCGGGAGGGCCCCACGAGCAGTACTTC
CDR3 protein: CASRIAGGPHEQYF
clone size: -
J gene: TRBJ2-7
V gene: TRBV11-2
D gene: TRBD2

CDR3 DNA: TGTGCCAGTCGTGACAGGGGCTACACCGGGGAGCTGTTTTTT
CDR3 protein: CASRDRGYTGELFF
clone size: once
J gene: TRBJ2-2
V gene: TRBV27
D gene: TRBD1

CDR3 DNA: TGCGCCAGCAGCGTACTTTCGACTAGCGGGAGTACCGGGGAGCTGTTTTTT
CDR3 protein: CASSVLSTSGSTGELFF
clone size: once
J gene: TRBJ2-2
V gene: TRBV5-1
D gene: TRBD2

CDR3 DNA: TGCAGCGTATCGGACAGGGTGAACACTGAAGCTTTCTTT
CDR3 protein: CSVSDRVNTEAFF
clone size: -
J gene: TRBJ1-1
V gene: TRBV29-1
D gene: TRBD1

CDR3 DNA: TGTGCCTGGAGGGGGACAGGGGTAGATACGCAGTATTTT
CDR3 protein: CAWRGTGVDTQYF
clone size: -
J gene: TRBJ2-3
V gene: TRBV30
D gene: TRBD1

CDR3 DNA: TGTGCCAGCAGCTTAGGAGGGACAGGGGTTATCCATGGCTACACCTTC
CDR3 protein: CASSLGGTGVIHGYTF
clone size: few
J gene: TRBJ1-2
V gene: TRBV7-2
D gene: TRBD1

CDR3 DNA: TGTGCCAGCAGTTACAACAGGGCCTCGAACACCGGGGAGCTGTTTTTT
CDR3 protein: CASSYNRASNTGELFF
clone size: -
J gene: TRBJ2-2
V gene: TRBV6-6
D gene: -

CDR3 DNA: TGTGCCAGCAGCACCATATCCGGCGGACTTGCAACTAATGAAAAACTGTTTTTT
CDR3 protein: CASSTISGGLATNEKLFF
clone size: -
J gene: TRBJ1-4
V gene: TRBV5-6
D gene: -

CDR3 DNA: TGTGCCAGCAGTTTATTATCGGGGGGGAGCAATCAGCCCCAGCATTTT
CDR3 protein: CASSLLSGGSNQPQHF
clone size: -
J gene: TRBJ1-5
V gene: TRBV28
D gene: -

CDR3 DNA: TGCGCCAGCAGCTTGAAGGGGGTAGGGTACGAGCAGTACTTC
CDR3 protein: CASSLKGVGYEQYF
clone size: -
J gene: TRBJ2-7
V gene: TRBV5-1
D gene: -

CDR3 DNA: TGTGCCAGCAGCTCGTCCCGCGCGGCTAGTACGCAGTATTTT
CDR3 protein: CASSSSRAASTQYF
clone size: -
J gene: TRBJ2-3
V gene: TRBV13
D gene: -

CDR3 DNA: TGCAGTGCTAGAGACGGTGGTGAGCAGTTCTTC
CDR3 protein: CSARDGGEQFF
clone size: -
J gene: TRBJ2-1
V gene: TRBV20-1
D gene: -

CDR3 DNA: TGCAGCGTTGGGCTAGCGGGAGGCCCTTACAATGAGCAGTTCTTC
CDR3 protein: CSVGLAGGPYNEQFF
clone size: -
J gene: TRBJ2-1
V gene: TRBV29-1
D gene: TRBD2

CDR3 DNA: TGTGCCAGTAGTGATGGACTAGCGGGATACGAGCAGTACTTC
CDR3 protein: CASSDGLAGYEQYF
clone size: few
J gene: TRBJ2-7
V gene: TRBV19
D gene: TRBD2

CDR3 DNA: TGTGCCAGCAGCTTGGGTGCGGGGCTCTACGAGCAGTACTTC
CDR3 protein: CASSLGAGLYEQYF
clone size: -
J gene: TRBJ2-7
V gene: TRBV5-8
D gene: -

CDR3 DNA: TGTGCCAGCACGGGACGGGCTCGGGAGGCCTACGAGCAGTACTTC
CDR3 protein: CASTGRAREAYEQYF
clone size: -
J gene: TRBJ2-7
V gene: TRBV6-7
D gene: TRBD2

CDR3 DNA: TGTGCCAGCAGCGCCAGAGTTACAGGGGGGAGTAGCGAGCAGTACTTC
CDR3 protein: CASSARVTGGSSEQYF
clone size: -
J gene: TRBJ2-7
V gene: TRBV9
D gene: TRBD1

CDR3 DNA: TGCGCCAGCAGCTTGGATAACCCGATGAGCTCCTACGAGCAGTACTTC
CDR3 protein: CASSLDNPMSSYEQYF
clone size: -
J gene: TRBJ2-7
V gene: TRBV5-1
D gene: -

CDR3 DNA: TGTGCCAGTGCGGACAGGGGGCGCGCAGATACGCAGTATTTT
CDR3 protein: CASADRGRADTQYF
clone size: -
J gene: TRBJ2-3
V gene: TRBV19
D gene: TRBD1

CDR3 DNA: TGTGCCAGCAGTCCAGATAGACAGGTCCGCTCCTACGAGCAGTACTTC
CDR3 protein: CASSPDRQVRSYEQYF
clone size: -
J gene: TRBJ2-7
V gene: TRBV28
D gene: -

CDR3 DNA: TGTGCCAGCAGCGCGAAGGGGGCACTAACTAACTATGGCTACACCTTC
CDR3 protein: CASSAKGALTNYGYTF
clone size: once
J gene: TRBJ1-2
V gene: TRBV14
D gene: TRBD1

CDR3 DNA: TGTGCCAGCAGCCGGCCTGAGGTACTTAGCGGAGTCTCCTACAATGAGCAGTTCTTC
CDR3 protein: CASSRPEVLSGVSYNEQFF
clone size: once
J gene: TRBJ2-1
V gene: TRBV27
D gene: -

CDR3 DNA: TGCGCCAGCAGGAGCGGGACTAGCGGGAGCGGGTCCTACGAGCAGTACTTC
CDR3 protein: CASRSGTSGSGSYEQYF
clone size: -
J gene: TRBJ2-7
V gene: TRBV5-1
D gene: TRBD2

CDR3 DNA: TGTGCCAGCAGTCCTTCCTCGACAGGGATGGCTTACGAGCAGTACTTC
CDR3 protein: CASSPSSTGMAYEQYF
clone size: -
J gene: TRBJ2-7
V gene: TRBV28
D gene: TRBD1

CDR3 DNA: TGCGCCAGCAGTTCTCTGGACAGGACCACCACAGATACGCAGTATTTT
CDR3 protein: CASSSLDRTTTDTQYF
clone size: -
J gene: TRBJ2-3
V gene: TRBV5-1
D gene: TRBD1

CDR3 DNA: TGTGCCAGCAGCCCACAGGGTGCGGGAGAGACCCAGTACTTC
CDR3 protein: CASSPQGAGETQYF
clone size: -
J gene: TRBJ2-5
V gene: TRBV5-4
D gene: -